The text below deals with one T cell receptor beta chain. The sample belongs to a study of blood T cell repertoires in COVID-19. Study at large: From the United States, Italy and Spain came samples of acute and convalescent COVID-19. In each case, the material was cDNA or gDNA derived from T cells, B-cell-depleted T cells, or PBMCs.

Trimming removed 1 base at V and 8 bases at J, with 9 bases between. CDR1 and CDR2 (germline): SGHNT, YYREEE (reference sequence). The CDR3 runs 12 residues. Original processing methods: For nucleated cells, counts were estimated from reference gene primer amplification. Produced via immunoSEQ multiplex PCR; TCRdb's table is partial and in-frame only. The DNA gave D and trimming, while V, J and clone size come from that table. This table has fewer than 250,000 clones, 84% appearing once. Material for sequencing was peripheral blood. The chain combines TRBV5-4 with TRBJ1-2, with D unclear. This clonotype was sampled from a woman in her fifties or sixties with active or convalescent COVID-19. The CDR3 here is CASSLIGRGYTF. DNA of the CDR3: TGTGCCAGCAGCTTGATAGGGAGAGGCTACACCTTC.